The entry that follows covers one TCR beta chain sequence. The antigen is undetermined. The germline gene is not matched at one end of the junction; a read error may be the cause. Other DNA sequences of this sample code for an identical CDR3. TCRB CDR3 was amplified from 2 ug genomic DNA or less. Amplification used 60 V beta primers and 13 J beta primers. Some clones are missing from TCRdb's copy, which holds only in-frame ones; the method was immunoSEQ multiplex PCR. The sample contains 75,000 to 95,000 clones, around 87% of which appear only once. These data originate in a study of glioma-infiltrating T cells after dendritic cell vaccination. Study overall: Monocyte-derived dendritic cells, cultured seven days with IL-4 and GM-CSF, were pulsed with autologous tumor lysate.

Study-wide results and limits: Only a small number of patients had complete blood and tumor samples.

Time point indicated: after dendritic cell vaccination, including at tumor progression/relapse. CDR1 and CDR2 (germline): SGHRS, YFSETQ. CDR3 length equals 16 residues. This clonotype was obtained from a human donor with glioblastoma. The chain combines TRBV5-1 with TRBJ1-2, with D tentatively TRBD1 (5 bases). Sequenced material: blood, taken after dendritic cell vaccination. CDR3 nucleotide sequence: TGCGCCAGCAGCTTCGTGCAGGGCGGGGGGTTTCTTGGCTACACCTTT. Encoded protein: CASSFVQGGGFLGYTF.